This T cell receptor beta chain came from a study of blood T cell repertoires in COVID-19. Generated by immunoSEQ multiplex PCR, the TCRdb table keeps only in-frame clones and is missing some. The sample holds tens of thousands of clones; 91% are singletons and the top ten take more than 8%. V dropped 1 base and J dropped 8 bases, with 8 bases sitting between them. The CDR3 has 13 amino acids. The chain couples TRBV12-3 or TRBV12-4 to TRBJ1-4; D remains unclear. Sequenced input: peripheral blood. This receptor was identified in a human donor in a cohort sampled during active COVID-19. This CDR3 is CASSLVVQEKLFF. DNA for the CDR3: TGTGCCAGCAGTTTAGTCGTCCAGGAAAAACTGTTTTTT.